This is a list of T cell receptor beta chains from one sample in a study of shared clonotypes between healthy human individuals. This table comes from immunoSEQ multiplex PCR, and its TCRdb copy is limited to in-frame clones, with some not included. The sample includes about 600,000 clones, around 77% seen only once; the top ten take around 12%. The sample comprised PBMCs. Receptors originate from a middle-aged woman in good health. Some clones in this sample may be carry-over from other donors' samples. Each CDR3 is given with its conserved first and last residue. The D gene is left open where the match is weak. Clone sizes are given selectively: once, few, many, or a class where the clone is expanded.

J gene: TRBJ2-1
V gene: TRBV7-8
D gene: TRBD2
clone size: .
CDR3 DNA: TGTGCCAGCAGCTTAGCGGGGACTAGCGGGAGGGGGTACAATGAGCAGTTCTTC
CDR3 protein: CASSLAGTSGRGYNEQFF

J gene: TRBJ1-1
V gene: TRBV28
D gene: .
clone size: .
CDR3 DNA: TGTGCCAGCAGTTTCCTACAGAAGAACACTGAAGCTTTCTTT
CDR3 protein: CASSFLQKNTEAFF

J gene: TRBJ2-2
V gene: TRBV7-9
D gene: .
clone size: .
CDR3 DNA: TGTGCCAGCAGCTTAGAGGTCGGGGAGCTGTTTTTT
CDR3 protein: CASSLEVGELFF

J gene: TRBJ1-4
V gene: TRBV6-1
D gene: .
clone size: .
CDR3 DNA: TGTGCCAGCAGAAAGGGGTTATTGGGGGAAAAACTGTTTTTT
CDR3 protein: CASRKGLLGEKLFF

J gene: TRBJ1-4
V gene: TRBV27
D gene: TRBD1
clone size: .
CDR3 DNA: TGTGCCAGCAGTCAAGACAGGGGGCTCGAAAAACTGTTTTTT
CDR3 protein: CASSQDRGLEKLFF

J gene: TRBJ1-4
V gene: TRBV28
D gene: .
clone size: .
CDR3 DNA: TGTGCCAGCAGCCAGATTAGGGGAAAACTGTTTTTT
CDR3 protein: CASSQIRGKLFF

J gene: TRBJ2-7
V gene: TRBV2
D gene: .
clone size: .
CDR3 DNA: TGTGCCAGCAGTGTAGAGGGTTCGGAGCAGTACTTC
CDR3 protein: CASSVEGSEQYF

J gene: TRBJ1-4
V gene: TRBV25-1
D gene: TRBD1
clone size: .
CDR3 DNA: TGTGCCAGCAGTGATGTGAGGACAGGGGGTGAAAAACTGTTTTTT
CDR3 protein: CASSDVRTGGEKLFF

J gene: TRBJ2-7
V gene: TRBV2
D gene: .
clone size: once
CDR3 DNA: TGTGCCAGCAGTCTCCTACCGGGACCCCCTCCCGAGCAGTACTTC
CDR3 protein: CASSLLPGPPPEQYF

J gene: TRBJ2-1
V gene: TRBV10-3
D gene: TRBD2
clone size: few
CDR3 DNA: TGTGCCATCAGGCGGGAGGGGTCCTACAATGAGCAGTTCTTC
CDR3 protein: CAIRREGSYNEQFF